The source of this T cell receptor (beta chain) is a study of T cell responses to AZD1222 COVID-19 vaccine. V lost 0 bases to trimming and J lost 8 bases, with 14 bases between them. Looked up from germline, CDR1 is SGHRS and CDR2 is YFSETQ. This CDR3 has 14 residues. This clone appeared once. Method: immunoSEQ multiplex PCR; TCRdb's copy keeps in-frame clones and lacks some. In the table there are about 100,000 clones, around 94% of which are singletons. The sequence derives from an adult in good health. The material was peripheral blood, obtained on day 0 of AZD1222 vaccination. The chain combines TRBV5-1 with TRBJ1-1, with D unresolved. The CDR3 nucleotides are TGCGCCAGCAGCTTGGTCGTTCAGAGCCTAGAAGCTTTCTTT. Its translation is CASSLVVQSLEAFF.